The rows below give T cell receptor beta chains drawn from one sample of a study of T-cell memory formation after mild COVID-19. TCRdb independently ran MiXCR on the 5' RACE reads; one entry per CDR3 protein. The sample yields roughly 250,000 distinct CDR3 sequences, approximately 16% seen once. The sequencing sample was made of PBMCs or a T cell subset sorted from them (not recorded which). The source is a young man who had mild COVID-19 (a few samples of this study predate the infection). Cell type and time point are not known. Each CDR3 is given without its conserved first and last residue. Fields, in order: V gene, J gene, CDR3 protein.

TRBV5-6	TRBJ1-6	ASVGQGSSPLH
TRBV5-1	TRBJ1-2	ASSPAGSRSVYGYT
TRBV4-3	TRBJ2-5	ASSQEAGRETQY
TRBV6-1	TRBJ2-7	ASSERQGGEQY
TRBV4-1	TRBJ1-4	ASSQEGLSNEKLF
TRBV7-2	TRBJ1-6	ASSTRQNSPLH
TRBV7-2	TRBJ2-3	ASSLDPGGYDTQY
TRBV7-8	TRBJ1-2	ASSLFVRELRESYT
TRBV10-3	TRBJ2-3	AIKSLAGDGDTQY
TRBV7-2	TRBJ2-3	ASSLQAGGPTADTQY
TRBV11-2	TRBJ1-5	ASSLNRERNQPQH
TRBV7-3	TRBJ2-1	ASSGDFGALNEQF
TRBV5-1	TRBJ1-4	ASSLDVQLGELF
TRBV11-3	TRBJ2-3	ASTERGGDTQY
TRBV7-9	TRBJ1-3	ASSLAPARVDSGNTIY
TRBV9	TRBJ1-5	ASSSPGFGNQPQH
TRBV6-1	TRBJ1-1	ASSVSQGAGAEAF
TRBV5-1	TRBJ2-3	ASSLSYSGGTDTQY
TRBV18	TRBJ2-1	ASSPKGGGNEQF
TRBV7-7	TRBJ2-6	ASSPGQGVAGANVLT